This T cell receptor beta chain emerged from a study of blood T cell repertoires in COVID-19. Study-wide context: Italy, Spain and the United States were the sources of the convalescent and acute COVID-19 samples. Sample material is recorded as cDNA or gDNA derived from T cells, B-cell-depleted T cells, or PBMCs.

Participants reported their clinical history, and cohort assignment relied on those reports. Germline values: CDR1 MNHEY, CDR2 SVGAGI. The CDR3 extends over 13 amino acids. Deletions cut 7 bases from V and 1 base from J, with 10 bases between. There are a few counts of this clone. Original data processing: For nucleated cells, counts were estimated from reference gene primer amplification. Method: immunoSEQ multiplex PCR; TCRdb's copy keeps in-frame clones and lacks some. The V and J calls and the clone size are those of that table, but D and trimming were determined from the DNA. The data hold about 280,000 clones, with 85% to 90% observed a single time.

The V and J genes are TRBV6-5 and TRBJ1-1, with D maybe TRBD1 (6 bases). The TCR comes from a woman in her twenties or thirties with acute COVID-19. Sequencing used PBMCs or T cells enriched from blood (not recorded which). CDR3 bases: TGTGCCAGCAATCTCAGGGGGAACACTGAAGCTTTCTTT. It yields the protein CASNLRGNTEAFF.